The 21 T cell receptor beta chains given below trace back to one sample, sequenced in a study of shared clonotypes between healthy human individuals (dated by TCRdb to about 2020). CD8 naive samples were obtained by positive selection for CCR7 among CD45RO-negative cells, yielding a CD45RA+CCR7+ population from which TemRA cells were excluded. Libraries were prepared through the immunoSEQ multiplex PCR assay. TCRdb's version of the immuneACCESS table is confined to in-frame rearrangements and falls short of the full clone set. An unresolved V gene accounts for under half of the shortfall where checked; the remainder is of unknown origin. The sample data list about 700,000 clones, and around 92% of these were observed just once. The ten most abundant clones make up approximately 22% of the sample. Input material: naive CD8+ T cells sorted from blood. According to the study, the label for this sample's cell subset or site signals: CD45RA+CCR7+. These receptors were taken from a man aged 25-45 years in good health.

This clone was picked up one time. The chain links TRBV5-5 to TRBJ2-1; the D call may be TRBD1 or TRBD2 (5 bases each). CDR3 length: 15 amino acids. The germline CDR1 and CDR2 sequences are SGHKS and YYEKEE (reference sequence). Between the trimmed V and J ends, which lost 2 bases and 6 bases, there was a span of 15 bases. The CDR3 protein is CASSFLVTRGNEQFF. Written as DNA, the CDR3 is TGTGCCAGCAGCTTTTTAGTAACTAGGGGCAATGAGCAGTTCTTC.

The chain links TRBV11-2 to TRBJ2-5; no clear D. The DNA matches TRBJ2-7 better at its end, which makes the J call doubtful. CDR1 is SGHAT, CDR2 FQNNGV, per germline. The CDR3 consists of 15 residues. CDR3 residues: CASSPVRALSYEQYF. CDR3 DNA: TGTGCCAGCAGCCCCGTGAGAGCTCTCTCCTACGAGCAGTACTTC.

The chain has TRBV6-1 and TRBJ2-3; tentative D call: TRBD2 (6 bases). In germline, CDR1 is MNHNS, CDR2 SASEGT. Trimming took 0 bases from V and 4 from J, leaving 20 bases between them. The CDR3 sequence is 18 residues long. CDR3 sequence reads: CASSEAIADPGGADTQYF. As DNA, the CDR3 is TGTGCCAGCAGTGAAGCAATAGCGGACCCCGGGGGTGCAGATACGCAGTATTTT.

V usage is TRBV4-1 and J usage is TRBJ2-5; D unresolved. V was pared by 0 bases and J by 4 bases, with 6 bases between. This CDR3 region has 13 residues. Germline V gene lookup returns CDR1 MGHRA and CDR2 YSYEKL. For the CDR3, the DNA is TGCGCCAGCAGCCAAGAGTGGCGAGAGACCCAGTACTTC. It codes for CASSQEWRETQYF.

The chain has TRBV7-7 and TRBJ2-7, with TRBD1 matching 8 bases. The J segment lost 7 bases and the V segment lost 2 bases, leaving 7 bases of the junction unmatched. The CDR3 is 14 residues long. Looked up from germline, CDR1 is SSHAT and CDR2 is FNYEAQ (reference sequence). The CDR3 protein is CASSLSQGAGEQYF. CDR3 DNA: TGTGCCAGCAGCTTAAGTCAGGGGGCAGGGGAGCAGTACTTC.

The rearrangement uses TRBV5-4 and TRBJ2-2; 13 bases match TRBD2. The CDR3 spans 17 residues. Germline CDR1 and CDR2: SGHNT and YYREEE (reference sequence). Unmatched junction bases numbered 9, after V lost 3 bases and J lost 7 bases. CDR3: CASSSLGLAGEDGELFF. CDR3 in DNA: TGTGCCAGCAGCTCCCTCGGACTAGCGGGAGAAGACGGGGAGCTGTTTTTT.

The gene calls are TRBV11-3 and TRBJ2-2; the D is unclear. The V gene's germline CDR1 is SGHNT and CDR2 YENEEA. The CDR3 contains 12 residues. Trimming pared 5 bases from V and 2 bases from J, leaving 3 bases between. The DNA of the CDR3 is TGTGCCAGCAGCGTAAACACCGGGGAGCTGTTTTTT. Encoded protein: CASSVNTGELFF.

The chain couples TRBV5-3 to TRBJ2-7, with D perhaps matching TRBD2 (6 bases). TRBV5-3 belongs to the ORF category, with a function that is uncertain. The CDR3 length is 15 residues. The germline V and J ends were trimmed by 7 bases and 1 base, with 18 bases remaining between them. CDR3 in amino acids: CARYNLGGKSYEQYF. The CDR3 DNA is TGTGCCAGATACAACTTGGGCGGGAAGTCCTACGAGCAGTACTTC.

This rearrangement joins TRBV27 to TRBJ2-7; 12 bases agree with TRBD2. CDR3 length equals 13 residues. Trimming took 6 bases from V and 7 from J; bases not matched to a gene: 4. Germline loops: CDR1 MNHEY, CDR2 SMNVEV (reference sequence). CDR3 nucleotide sequence: TGTGCCAGCAGCCTGACTAGCGGGAGTGAGCAGTACTTC. This translates into CASSLTSGSEQYF.

The chain employs TRBV4-1 and TRBJ2-2; D not resolved. The CDR3 runs 15 residues. V was trimmed by 1 base and J by 2 bases, leaving 8 bases between them. Germline values: CDR1 MGHRA, CDR2 YSYEKL. In DNA form, the CDR3 reads TGCGCCAGCAGCCAAGGGCCCGTAAACACCGGGGAGCTGTTTTTT. This encodes CASSQGPVNTGELFF.

The genes are TRBV2 and TRBJ2-7, with D maybe TRBD1 (5 bases). The CDR3 contains 15 residues. The V gene's germline CDR1 is SNHLY and CDR2 FYNNEI. V shed 3 bases and J shed 7 bases, with 19 bases lying between them. The CDR3 nucleotides are TGTGCCAGCAGTGAGTCCCGCAGGGAACTTGGAGAGCAGTACTTC. Its protein product is CASSESRRELGEQYF.

This clone was picked up one time. The chain links TRBV9 to TRBJ1-1; D is perhaps TRBD1 (5 bases). V was trimmed by 4 bases and J by 11 bases, leaving 15 bases between them. CDR3 size: 12 residues. Germline V CDR1 and CDR2: SGDLS, YYNGEE. The chain's CDR3 is CASSPPPRGAFF. The CDR3 DNA reads TGTGCCAGCAGCCCTCCGCCCCGGGGGGCTTTCTTT.

The V gene is TRBV28, the J gene TRBJ2-1; 9 positions agree with TRBD2. This CDR3 has 15 amino acids. Trimming at V came to 5 bases and at J to 8 bases, leaving 10 bases not matched to a gene. Germline-derived CDR1 and CDR2 are MDHEN and SYDVKM. CDR3 nucleotides: TGTGCCAGCAGTCGAACCAGTAGCGGGAGCCATGAGCAGTTCTTC. Translation gives CASSRTSSGSHEQFF.

This rearrangement joins TRBV19 to TRBJ2-7, with 9 bases that match TRBD1. The CDR3 sequence is 14 residues long. Trimming removed 3 bases from V and 3 bases from J; junction bases left unmatched: 3. Germline V lookup: CDR1 LNHDA, CDR2 SQIVND (reference sequence). CDR3 sequence: CASSIGQGIYEQYF. CDR3 bases: TGTGCCAGTAGTATTGGACAGGGGATCTACGAGCAGTACTTC.

This clone was detected only a few times. J is TRBJ1-1 and V is TRBV14; 7 nucleotides agree with TRBD1. Germline V lookup: CDR1 SGHDN, CDR2 FVKESK. The CDR3 is 13 residues long. V dropped 5 bases and J dropped 8; count of bases not matched to a gene: 8. The CDR3 sequence is CASSLQRGGEAFF. In DNA, the CDR3 is TGTGCCAGCAGCTTACAGCGAGGGGGCGAAGCTTTCTTT.

V gene TRBV28 combines with J gene TRBJ1-5, with 7 bases fitting TRBD1. Germline values: CDR1 MDHEN, CDR2 SYDVKM. The CDR3 runs to 17 residues. Losses at the gene ends were 8 bases for V and 0 bases for J; bases not matched to a gene: 13. The CDR3 nucleotides are TGTGCCAGCGGGGCGAGGGGGCCGAGACTTAGCAATCAGCCCCAGCATTTT. It codes for CASGARGPRLSNQPQHF.

V and J are TRBV6-1 and TRBJ2-2; TRBD1 matches 9 bases. CDR1 and CDR2 from the germline V gene are MNHNS and SASEGT. V lost 6 bases and J lost 6; bases outside the gene matches: 8. This CDR3 region has 15 residues. DNA for the CDR3: TGTGCCAGCAGACTCGGGACAGGGAATCCCGGGGAGCTGTTTTTT. This encodes CASRLGTGNPGELFF.

The chain is built from TRBV7-6 and TRBJ1-1, with D unclear. CDR1 and CDR2 (germline): SGHVS, FNYEAQ. The CDR3 runs to 13 residues. V lost 1 base, J lost 5 bases, and 8 bases lay in between. CDR3 in amino acids: CASSLGEKTEAFF. The CDR3 DNA follows: TGTGCCAGCAGCTTAGGAGAGAAGACTGAAGCTTTCTTT.

The chain employs TRBV11-3 and TRBJ2-4; tentative D call: TRBD2 (5 bases). Between the trimmed V and J ends, which lost 0 bases and 1 base, there was a span of 10 bases. Germline V gene lookup returns CDR1 SGHNT and CDR2 YENEEA. The CDR3 extends over 16 amino acids. This CDR3 reads CASSLDSSGAKNIQYF. The DNA for the CDR3 is TGTGCCAGCAGCTTAGACTCCTCGGGGGCCAAAAACATTCAGTACTTC.

V and J are TRBV6-5 and TRBJ1-2; D unclear. V shed 2 bases and J shed 2 bases, with 6 bases lying between them. This CDR3 is 13 amino acids long. Germline V CDR1 and CDR2: MNHEY, SVGAGI. For the CDR3, the DNA is TGTGCCAGCAGTTACGTCGCCAACTATGGCTACACCTTC. Translation gives CASSYVANYGYTF.

A word on this clone: One end of the junction does not line up with germline, which may come from a read error. The V call is TRBV5-3, the J call TRBJ2-2; D possibly corresponds to TRBD1 (5 bases). TRBV5-3 is marked as an open reading frame, function uncertain. CDR3 length equals 15 residues. The CDR3: CARSLDKIPSGELFF. Written as DNA, the CDR3 is TGTGCCAGAAGTTTGGACAAGATCCCGTCCGGGGAGCTGTTTTTT.